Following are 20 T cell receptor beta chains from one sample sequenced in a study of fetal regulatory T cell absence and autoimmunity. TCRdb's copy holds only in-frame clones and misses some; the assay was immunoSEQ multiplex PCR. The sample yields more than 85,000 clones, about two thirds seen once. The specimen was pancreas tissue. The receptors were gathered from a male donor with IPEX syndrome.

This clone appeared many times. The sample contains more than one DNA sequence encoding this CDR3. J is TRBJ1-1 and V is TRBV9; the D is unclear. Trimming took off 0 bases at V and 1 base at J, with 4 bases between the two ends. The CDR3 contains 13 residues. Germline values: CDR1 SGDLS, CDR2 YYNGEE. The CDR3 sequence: CASSVDQNTEAFF. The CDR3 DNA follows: TGTGCCAGCAGCGTAGACCAGAACACTGAAGCTTTCTTT.

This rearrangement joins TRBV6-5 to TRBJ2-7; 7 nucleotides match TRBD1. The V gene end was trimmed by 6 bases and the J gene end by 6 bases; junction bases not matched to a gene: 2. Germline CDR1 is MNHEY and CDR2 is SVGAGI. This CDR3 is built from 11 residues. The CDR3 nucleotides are TGTGCCAGCAGCCAGGGGGTCGAGCAGTACTTC. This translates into CASSQGVEQYF.

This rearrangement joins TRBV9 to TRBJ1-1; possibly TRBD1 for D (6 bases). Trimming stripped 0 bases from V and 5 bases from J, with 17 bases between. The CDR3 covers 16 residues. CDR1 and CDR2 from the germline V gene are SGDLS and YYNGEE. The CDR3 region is CASSVEGGGQGTEAFF. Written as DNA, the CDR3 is TGTGCCAGCAGCGTAGAGGGTGGTGGGCAGGGGACTGAAGCTTTCTTT.

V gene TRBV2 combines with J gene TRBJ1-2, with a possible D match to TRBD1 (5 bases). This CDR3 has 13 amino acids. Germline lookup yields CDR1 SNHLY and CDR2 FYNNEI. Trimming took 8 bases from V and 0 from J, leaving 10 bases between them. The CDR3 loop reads CASPGGANYGYTF. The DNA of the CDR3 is TGTGCCAGCCCGGGGGGAGCTAACTATGGCTACACCTTC. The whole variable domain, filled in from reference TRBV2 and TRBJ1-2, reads EPEVTQTPSHQVTQMGQEVILRCVPISNHLYFYWYRQILGQKVEFLVSFYNNEISEKSEIFDDQFSVERPDGSNFTLKIRSTKLEDSAMYFCASPGGANYGYTFGSGTRLTVV.

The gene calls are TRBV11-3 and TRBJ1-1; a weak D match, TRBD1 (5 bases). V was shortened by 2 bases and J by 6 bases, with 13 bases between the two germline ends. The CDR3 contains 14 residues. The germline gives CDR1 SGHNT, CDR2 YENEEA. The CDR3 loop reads CASSLWVAGAEAFF. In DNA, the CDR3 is TGTGCCAGCAGCTTATGGGTGGCGGGGGCTGAAGCTTTCTTT.

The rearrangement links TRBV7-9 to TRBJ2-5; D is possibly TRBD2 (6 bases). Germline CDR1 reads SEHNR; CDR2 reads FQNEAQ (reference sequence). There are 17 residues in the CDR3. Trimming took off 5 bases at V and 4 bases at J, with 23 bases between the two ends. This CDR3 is CASSQSNGGAVGETQYF. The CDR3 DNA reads TGTGCCAGCAGCCAATCTAACGGGGGAGCGGTAGGAGAGACCCAGTACTTC.

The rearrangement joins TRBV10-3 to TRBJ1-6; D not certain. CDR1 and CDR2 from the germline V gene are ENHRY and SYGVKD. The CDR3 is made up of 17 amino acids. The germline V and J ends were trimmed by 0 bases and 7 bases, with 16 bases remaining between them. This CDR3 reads CAISESIIGIRNSPLHF. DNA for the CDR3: TGTGCCATCAGTGAGTCGATTATAGGAATCCGAAATTCACCCCTCCACTTT.

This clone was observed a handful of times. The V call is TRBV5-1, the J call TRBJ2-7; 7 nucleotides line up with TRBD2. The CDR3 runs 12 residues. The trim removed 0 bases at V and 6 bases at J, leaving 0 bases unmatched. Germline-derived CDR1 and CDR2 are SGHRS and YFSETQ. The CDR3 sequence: CASSLAGGEQYF. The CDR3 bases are TGCGCCAGCAGCTTGGCGGGGGGCGAGCAGTACTTC.

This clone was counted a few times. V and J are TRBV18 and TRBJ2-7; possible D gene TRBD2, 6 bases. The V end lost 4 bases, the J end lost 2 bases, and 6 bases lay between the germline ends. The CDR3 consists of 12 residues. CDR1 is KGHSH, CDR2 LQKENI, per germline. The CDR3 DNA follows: TGTGCCAGCTCACGACTAGCCTACGAGCAGTACTTC. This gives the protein CASSRLAYEQYF.

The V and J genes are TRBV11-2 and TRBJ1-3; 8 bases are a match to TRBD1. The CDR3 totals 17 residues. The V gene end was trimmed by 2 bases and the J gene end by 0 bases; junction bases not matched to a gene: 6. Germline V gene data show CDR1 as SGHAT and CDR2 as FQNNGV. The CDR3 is CASSLNRGSHSGNTIYF. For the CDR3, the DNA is TGTGCCAGCAGCTTAAACAGGGGGTCGCACTCTGGAAACACCATATATTTT.

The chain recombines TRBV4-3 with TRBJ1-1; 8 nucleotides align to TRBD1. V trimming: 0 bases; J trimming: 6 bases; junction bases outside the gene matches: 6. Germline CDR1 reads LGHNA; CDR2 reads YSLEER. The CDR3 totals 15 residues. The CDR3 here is CASSQDAGGYSEAFF. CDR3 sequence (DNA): TGCGCCAGCAGCCAAGATGCAGGGGGCTATTCTGAAGCTTTCTTT.

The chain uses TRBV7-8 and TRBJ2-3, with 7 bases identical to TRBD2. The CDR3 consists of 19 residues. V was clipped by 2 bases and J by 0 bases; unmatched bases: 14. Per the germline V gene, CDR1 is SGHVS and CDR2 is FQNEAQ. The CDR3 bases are TGTGCCAGCAGCTTATGGAGCGGGGCGGAAGATTTTAGCACAGATACGCAGTATTTT. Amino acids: CASSLWSGAEDFSTDTQYF.

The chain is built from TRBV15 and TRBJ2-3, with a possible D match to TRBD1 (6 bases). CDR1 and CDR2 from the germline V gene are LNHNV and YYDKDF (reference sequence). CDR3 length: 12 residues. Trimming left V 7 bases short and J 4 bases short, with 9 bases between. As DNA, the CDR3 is TGTGCCACCATATCAGGGGCAGATACGCAGTATTTT. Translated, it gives CATISGADTQYF.

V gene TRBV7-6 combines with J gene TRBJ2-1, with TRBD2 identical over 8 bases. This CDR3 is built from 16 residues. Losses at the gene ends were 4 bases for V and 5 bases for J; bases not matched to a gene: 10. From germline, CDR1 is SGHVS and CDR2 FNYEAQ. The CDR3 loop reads CASSSPGLVPDNEQFF. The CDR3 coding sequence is TGTGCCAGCAGCTCCCCGGGACTAGTTCCCGACAATGAGCAGTTCTTC.

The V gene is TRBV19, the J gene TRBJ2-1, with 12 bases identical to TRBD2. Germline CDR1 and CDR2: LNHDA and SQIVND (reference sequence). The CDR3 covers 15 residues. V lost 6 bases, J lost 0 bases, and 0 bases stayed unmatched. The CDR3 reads CASRTSGSSYNEQFF. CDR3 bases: TGTGCCAGTAGGACTAGCGGGAGCTCCTACAATGAGCAGTTCTTC.

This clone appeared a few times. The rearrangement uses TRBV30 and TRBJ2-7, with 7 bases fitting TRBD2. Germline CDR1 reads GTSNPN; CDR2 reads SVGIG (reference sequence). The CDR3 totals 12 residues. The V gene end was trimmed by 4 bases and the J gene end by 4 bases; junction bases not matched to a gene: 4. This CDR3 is CAWNSGVYEQYF. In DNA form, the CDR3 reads TGTGCCTGGAACAGCGGGGTTTACGAGCAGTACTTC.

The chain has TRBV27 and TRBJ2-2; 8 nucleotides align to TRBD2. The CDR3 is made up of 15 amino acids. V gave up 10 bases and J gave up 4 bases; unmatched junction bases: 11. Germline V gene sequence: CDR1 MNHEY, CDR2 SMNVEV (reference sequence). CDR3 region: CATSTGGRGTGELFF. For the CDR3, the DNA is TGTGCCACTAGCACGGGGGGGCGAGGCACCGGGGAGCTGTTTTTT.

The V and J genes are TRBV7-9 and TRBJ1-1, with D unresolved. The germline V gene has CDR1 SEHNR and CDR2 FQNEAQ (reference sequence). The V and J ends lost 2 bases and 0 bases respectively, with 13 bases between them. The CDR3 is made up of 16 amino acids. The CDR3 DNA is TGTGCCAGCAGCTTACTAACGACCAAAATGAACACTGAAGCTTTCTTT. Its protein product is CASSLLTTKMNTEAFF.

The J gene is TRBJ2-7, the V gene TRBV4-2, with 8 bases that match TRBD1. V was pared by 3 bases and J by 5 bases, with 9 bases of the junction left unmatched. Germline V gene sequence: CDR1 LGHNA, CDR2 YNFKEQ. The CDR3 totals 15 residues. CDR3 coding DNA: TGTGCCAGCAGCCAGTACTGGACAGGGAGGAACGAGCAGTACTTC. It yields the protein CASSQYWTGRNEQYF.

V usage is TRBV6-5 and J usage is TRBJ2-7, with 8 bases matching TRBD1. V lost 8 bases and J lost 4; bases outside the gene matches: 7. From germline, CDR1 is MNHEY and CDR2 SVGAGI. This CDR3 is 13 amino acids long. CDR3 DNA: TGTGCCAGCCGCGGGACAGGTCTATACGAGCAGTACTTC. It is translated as CASRGTGLYEQYF.